The 17 T cell receptor beta chains below all came from one sample that was sequenced in a study of T cell repertoires in cytomegalovirus infection. These receptors are not linked to any known antigen. TCRdb re-called the reads with MiXCR, one entry per CDR3 protein. The sample lists 360,000 or so distinct CDR3 sequences, around a third occurring once. This sample comprised cultured PBMCs, obtained from culture after CMV antigen stimulation. The source is a human donor in good health (CMV status not recorded). Some clones in this sample may be carry-over from other donors' samples.

The V and J genes are TRBV10-1 and TRBJ1-5; TRBD1 might be the D (6 bases). Germline assignment: CDR1 WNHNN and CDR2 SYGVQD (reference sequence). This CDR3 has 15 residues. V dropped 7 bases and J dropped 11 bases, with 24 bases sitting between them. The CDR3 bases are TGCGCCAGCAAGTCGGACAGAAACACCGCTTTGGCCCAGCATTTT. It yields the protein CASKSDRNTALAQHF.

This clonotype came up a few times. The genes are TRBV7-2 and TRBJ2-2; the match to TRBD2 covers 9 bases. Germline values: CDR1 SGHTA, CDR2 FQGNSA. The CDR3 sequence is 15 residues long. Trimming at V came to 5 bases and at J to 4 bases, leaving 5 bases not matched to a gene. Written as DNA, the CDR3 is TGTGCCAGCAGCCCAATGACTAGCGGCACCGGGGAGCTGTTTTTT. This gives the protein CASSPMTSGTGELFF.

This clonotype was observed a handful of times. CDR3 DNA: TGTGCCAGCAGAGTGCTGGGGAAGAACAGTGGTCAGCCCCAGCATTTT. Translating gives CASRVLGKNSGQPQHF. The rearrangement uses TRBV6-1 and TRBJ1-5; D is unclear. Germline V lookup: CDR1 MNHNS, CDR2 SASEGT. With 6 bases removed from V and 6 bases from J, the gap between germline ends came to 21 bases. The CDR3 runs 16 residues.

The gene calls are TRBV20-1 and TRBJ1-5; D is undetermined. The CDR3 length is 12 residues. Deletions cut 2 bases from V and 11 bases from J, with 13 bases between. Germline loops: CDR1 DFQATT, CDR2 SNEGSKA (reference sequence). For the CDR3, the DNA is TGCAGTGCTAGAAGAGACCCACCGGCCCAGCATTTT. Protein: CSARRDPPAQHF.

This clonotype has just one count. This chain connects TRBV12-3 or TRBV12-4 to TRBJ1-1; TRBD1 aligns across 7 bases. The CDR3 sequence is 15 residues long. J was trimmed by 3 bases and V by 5 bases; bases with no gene match: 9. CDR3: CASSPRTGQDTEAFF. In nucleotides, the CDR3 is TGTGCCAGCAGTCCCCGGACAGGACAGGACACTGAAGCTTTCTTT.

The CDR3 spells CASSSQGADYGYTF. CDR3 DNA sequence: TGTGCCAGCAGCTCACAGGGGGCTGACTATGGCTACACCTTC. The chain recombines TRBV7-2 with TRBJ1-2, with 9 nucleotides matching TRBD1. V lost 4 bases to trimming and J lost 3 bases; unmatched junction nucleotides: 3. This CDR3 spans 14 amino acids. CDR1 and CDR2 (germline): SGHTA, FQGNSA.

The V and J genes are TRBV7-2 and TRBJ2-1, with D perhaps TRBD1 or TRBD2 (5 bases each). Germline V CDR1 and CDR2: SGHTA, FQGNSA. The CDR3 loop spans 17 amino acids. Deletions cut 4 bases from V and 0 bases from J, with 16 bases between. The DNA for the CDR3 is TGTGCCAGCAGCTCCGCCGGGACCCCAAGCTCCTACAATGAGCAGTTCTTC. It translates to CASSSAGTPSSYNEQFF.

The J gene is TRBJ1-1, the V gene TRBV18; 8 positions agree with TRBD1. The germline V gene has CDR1 KGHSH and CDR2 LQKENI. This CDR3 contains 13 residues. With 6 bases clipped from V and 10 bases from J, the junction kept 10 bases outside the gene matches. CDR3 bases: TGTGCCAGCTCCCCCCAATCCGACAGGGGAGCTTTCTTT. This codes for CASSPQSDRGAFF.

This clonotype was observed a handful of times. The rearrangement joins TRBV6-6 to TRBJ1-5, with D uncertain. The V end lost 2 bases, the J end lost 2 bases, and 10 bases lay between the germline ends. Germline values: CDR1 MNHNY, CDR2 SVGAGI (reference sequence). The CDR3 extends over 15 amino acids. This CDR3 is CASSYVGVGNQPQHF. DNA for the CDR3: TGTGCCAGCAGTTACGTTGGGGTAGGCAATCAGCCCCAGCATTTT.

V gene TRBV4-1 combines with J gene TRBJ1-2; 7 positions match TRBD1. V trimming: 0 bases; J trimming: 7 bases; junction bases outside the gene matches: 5. The length of the CDR3 is 14 residues. Per the germline V gene, CDR1 is MGHRA and CDR2 is YSYEKL. CDR3 nucleotides: TGCGCCAGCAGCCAAGAGACAGGGTTTTTTGGCTACACCTTC. Its protein product is CASSQETGFFGYTF.

This clonotype was observed a handful of times. The V gene is TRBV6-6, the J gene TRBJ2-5, with 8 bases identical to TRBD1. The CDR3 loop spans 15 amino acids. The ends lost 4 bases at V and 10 bases at J; junction bases unmatched: 14. Germline CDR1 reads MNHNY; CDR2 reads SVGAGI (reference sequence). CDR3 DNA: TGTGCCAGCAGTTCCAACGACAGGGGTCCATTGGACCAGTACTTC. It codes for CASSSNDRGPLDQYF.

The DNA of the CDR3 is TGTGCCAGCAGTGTCGCCGGGACTAGCGGGAGACATGAGCAGTTCTTC. Its translation is CASSVAGTSGRHEQFF. The V gene is TRBV2, the J gene TRBJ2-1, with TRBD2 matching 14 bases. J gave up 8 bases and V 4 bases, and 7 bases lay outside the gene matches. The CDR3 extends over 16 amino acids. CDR1 and CDR2 (germline): SNHLY, FYNNEI.

This chain links TRBV2 with TRBJ1-4; 7 nucleotides match TRBD1. Losses at the gene ends were 8 bases for V and 6 bases for J; bases not matched to a gene: 6. The CDR3 is 13 residues long. The germline V gene has CDR1 SNHLY and CDR2 FYNNEI. DNA for the CDR3: TGTGCCAGCTATAGACAGGGCCATGAAAAACTGTTTTTT. It yields the protein CASYRQGHEKLFF.

This clonotype was counted ten times or more. The V and J genes are TRBV7-2 and TRBJ2-1; D assignment may be TRBD1 or TRBD2 (5 bases each). The CDR3 runs to 14 residues. V lost 6 bases, J lost 5 bases, and 14 bases lay in between. Germline V lookup: CDR1 SGHTA, CDR2 FQGNSA. The CDR3 DNA reads as TGTGCCAGCAGTTCACCGGGACCGCACAATGAGCAGTTCTTC. Its translation is CASSSPGPHNEQFF.

This clonotype was counted many times. The chain combines TRBV7-2 with TRBJ1-2; D ambiguous. Germline V CDR1 and CDR2: SGHTA, FQGNSA. This CDR3 spans 13 amino acids. Trimming stripped 1 base from V and 5 bases from J, with 8 bases between. In DNA, the CDR3 is TGTGCCAGCAGCTTAGGTCCGACTTATGGCTACACCTTC. It yields the protein CASSLGPTYGYTF.

This clonotype was observed many times. The rearrangement uses TRBV7-2 and TRBJ2-1; 9 bases align to TRBD1. The J segment lost 8 bases and the V segment lost 4 bases, leaving 9 bases of the junction unmatched. Germline V gene sequence: CDR1 SGHTA, CDR2 FQGNSA. This CDR3 is built from 15 residues. CDR3 in amino acids: CASSYRTGVSDEQFF. The CDR3 DNA reads TGTGCCAGCAGCTATCGGACAGGGGTCTCGGATGAGCAGTTCTTC.

The CDR3 protein is CASSLAAQYEQYF. The CDR3 region has the DNA TGTGCCAGCAGTTTAGCAGCGCAGTACGAGCAGTACTTC. The chain carries TRBV27 and TRBJ2-7; no reliable D call. Germline V gene sequence: CDR1 MNHEY, CDR2 SMNVEV (reference sequence). This CDR3 is built from 13 residues. V lost 2 bases, J lost 4 bases, and 9 bases lay in between.